One and the same sample provided the 9 T cell receptor beta chains below, sequenced in a study of spatial heterogeneity in lung cancer. TCRdb reprocessed the 5' RACE reads via MiXCR and lists one record per CDR3 protein. The sample holds 35,000 to 50,000 distinct CDR3 sequences, approximately 22% seen once. Time point here: blood at routine non-recurrence follow-up after resection. The material was PBMCs, obtained at follow-up. The receptors were gathered from a female donor with early-stage non-small cell lung cancer.

The genes are TRBV18 and TRBJ1-6, with D perhaps TRBD1 (5 bases). Trimming cost V 2 bases and J 8 bases, with 13 bases left between them. This CDR3 region has 15 residues. Looked up from germline, CDR1 is KGHSH and CDR2 is LQKENI. Here the CDR3 reads CASSPVVSGDSPLHF. CDR3 DNA: TGTGCCAGCTCACCAGTGGTTTCGGGGGATTCACCCCTCCACTTT. The full variable domain, its missing parts supplied by reference TRBV18 and TRBJ1-6, is NAGVMQNPRHLVRRRGQEARLRCSPMKGHSHVYWYRQLPEEGLKFMVYLQKENIIDESGMPKERFSAEFPKEGPSILRIQQVVRGDSAAYFCASSPVVSGDSPLHFGNGTRLTVT.

This clonotype was recorded many times. This chain connects TRBV20-1 to TRBJ2-5; D is ambiguous. Trimming stripped 4 bases from V and 5 bases from J, with 11 bases between. Looked up from germline, CDR1 is DFQATT and CDR2 is SNEGSKA (reference sequence). CDR3 length: 12 amino acids. The CDR3, as DNA: TGCAGTGCTAATCGGCAGGCTGAGACCCAGTACTTC. It yields the protein CSANRQAETQYF.

This clonotype was seen many times. V gene TRBV7-2 combines with J gene TRBJ1-2, with D possibly matching TRBD1 (5 bases). Germline V gives CDR1 SGHTA, CDR2 FQGNSA. CDR3 length equals 14 residues. V shed 3 bases and J shed 1 base, with 9 bases lying between them. The CDR3 reads CASSLEGSNYGYTF. DNA of the CDR3: TGTGCCAGCAGCTTGGAGGGGAGTAACTATGGCTACACCTTC.

This chain joins TRBV9 and TRBJ1-1; TRBD1 matches 8 bases. V lost 2 bases, J lost 7 bases, and 10 bases stayed unmatched. Looked up from germline, CDR1 is SGDLS and CDR2 is YYNGEE. CDR3 length: 15 residues. The CDR3 loop reads CASSVDRGARGEAFF. The CDR3 DNA follows: TGTGCCAGCAGCGTTGACAGGGGAGCAAGGGGTGAAGCTTTCTTT.

This clonotype appeared a few times. The chain couples TRBV29-1 to TRBJ2-7; D uncertain. The CDR3 sequence is 12 residues long. From germline, CDR1 is SQVTM and CDR2 ANQGSEA. V was cut by 7 bases and J by 5 bases, with 15 bases left in between. The CDR3, as DNA: TGCAGCGCCCGGCGTTATGGAAACGAGCAGTACTTC. Encoded protein: CSARRYGNEQYF.

The J gene is TRBJ2-2, the V gene TRBV6-5; 8 bases fit TRBD2. From germline, CDR1 is MNHEY and CDR2 SVGAGI. J lost 3 bases, V lost 3 bases, and 6 bases had no gene match. The CDR3 has 16 residues. The chain's CDR3 is CASSYDGGADTGELFF. CDR3 sequence (DNA): TGTGCCAGCAGTTATGACGGGGGGGCCGACACCGGGGAGCTGTTTTTT.

This clonotype has just a few counts. The CDR3 region has the DNA TGTGCCAGCTCACCACTGACTTCTATCAGGGTATCTAATGAGCAGTTCTTC. Translating it yields CASSPLTSIRVSNEQFF. The chain has TRBV18 and TRBJ2-1, with D possibly being TRBD1 (5 bases). V lost 1 base and J lost 7, with 20 bases in between. Germline-derived CDR1 and CDR2 are KGHSH and LQKENI. The CDR3 sequence is 17 residues long.

This clonotype was recorded at least ten times. The chain recombines TRBV5-1 with TRBJ2-7; D is unresolved. The CDR3 consists of 13 residues. Germline V gene sequence: CDR1 SGHRS, CDR2 YFSETQ. With 4 bases removed from V and 0 bases from J, the gap between germline ends came to 8 bases. The CDR3 loop is CASSPLASYEQYF. CDR3 in DNA: TGCGCCAGCAGCCCGCTGGCCTCCTACGAGCAGTACTTC.

This clonotype was seen repeatedly, ten times or more. The chain combines TRBV5-4 with TRBJ1-2, with TRBD1 matching over 9 bases. The ends lost 4 bases at V and 3 bases at J; junction bases unmatched: 7. The CDR3 loop spans 15 amino acids. From germline, CDR1 is SGHNT and CDR2 YYREEE (reference sequence). The CDR3 nucleotides read TGTGCCAGCAGCCCACCGGACAGGGGTGACTATGGCTACACCTTC. This translates into CASSPPDRGDYGYTF.